This T cell receptor (beta chain) was found in a study of monozygotic twins with inflammatory bowel disease. Remarks on this clonotype: Its antigen is currently unknown.

The study, taken as a whole, reports: Clonotypes shared with others were fewer in IBD patients than in healthy twins, especially with disease activity. No difference in repertoire similarity was seen between concordant and discordant twins, possibly because power was limited.

Every donor provided one blood sample measuring roughly 2.5 ml. Eight separate reactions per sample served to make cDNA. Each CDR3 protein gets one entry in TCRdb, which reprocessed the 5' RACE reads and gives no DNA. Its table records 440,000 or so distinct CDR3 sequences. The source material was blood. The receptor was derived from a human donor with ulcerative colitis or Crohn's disease, or a healthy co-twin of an affected twin (not recorded which).

The CDR3 reads CATSDPDRYTDTQYF. The chain joins TRBV24-1 to TRBJ2-3; TCRdb names TRBD1, which stays unverified in the absence of DNA. This CDR3 has 15 amino acids. Germline CDR1 reads KGHDR; CDR2 reads SFDVKD.